This paragraph reports one T cell receptor beta chain. Its target is unknown. Use of 60 Vbeta and 13 Jbeta primers characterized the PCR. TCRdb keeps only in-frame clones here, not all; method: immunoSEQ multiplex PCR. Here the sample spans about 98,000 clones, 70% to 80% being singletons. The data derive from a study of cytomegalovirus exposure and HLA in healthy donors. Overall study context: In a previous analysis, approximately 110 million unique TCR beta sequences were found from about 179 million T cells. Study-level points and caveats: Through in vitro validation, three CMV-associated chains were shown to be specific for CMV antigens.

Losses at the gene ends were 7 bases for V and 3 bases for J; bases not matched to a gene: 5. CDR3 length: 14 amino acids. The germline CDR1 and CDR2 sequences are MNHNS and SASEGT. The chain is built from TRBV6-1 and TRBJ2-2, with 7 bases matching TRBD1. The sequenced material came from PBMCs. The TCR originated in a man in his fifties or sixties in good health and CMV-seropositive. The CDR3 region has the DNA TGTGCCAGCAAGGGGGACAGTTACACCGGGGAGCTGTTTTTT. It translates to CASKGDSYTGELFF.